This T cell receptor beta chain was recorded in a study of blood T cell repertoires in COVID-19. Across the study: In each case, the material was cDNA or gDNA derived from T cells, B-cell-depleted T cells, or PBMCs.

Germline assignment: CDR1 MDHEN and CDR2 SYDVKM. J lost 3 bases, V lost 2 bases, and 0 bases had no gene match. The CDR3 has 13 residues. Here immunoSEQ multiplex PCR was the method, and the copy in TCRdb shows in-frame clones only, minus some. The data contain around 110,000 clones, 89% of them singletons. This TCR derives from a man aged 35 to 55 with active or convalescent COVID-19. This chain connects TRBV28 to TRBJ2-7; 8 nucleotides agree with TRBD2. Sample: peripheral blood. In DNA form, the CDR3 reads TGTGCCAGCAGTTTAGGGACTAGCTACGAGCAGTACTTC. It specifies CASSLGTSYEQYF.